This T cell receptor beta chain was identified in a study of T-cell reconstitution after alpha-beta-depleted transplantation in children (dated by TCRdb to about 2016). Study-level background: The study quantitatively tracked T-cell immune reconstitution after TCRalphabeta/CD19-depleted allogeneic hematopoietic cell transplantation in children using TCR repertoire profiling.

Germline trimming: 6 bases from V, 13 bases from J; junction bases outside gene matches: 5. The CDR1 and CDR2 encoded by the germline V gene (reference sequence) are DFQATT and SNEGSKA. The CDR3 measures 12 amino acids from cysteine to phenylalanine. Here the CDR3 DNA is all that survives: 36 bases in frame from base 1. The table lists this clonotype with a few counts. Its antigen is still unknown. No quality values exist for individual bases; no much larger clone is one base distant. Libraries were built with PCR. The reads were generated on an Illumina HiSeq 2500. TCR library preparation used molecular barcoding, with unique molecular identifiers applied to normalize quantification of the TCRbeta repertoire. Using fastp at Q25 and MiXCR, TCRdb reprocessed the public reads and kept productive beta chains. Rows with a matching CDR3 protein are joined into one entry that keeps the most common DNA and genes. The sample table contains some 400,000 distinct CDR3 sequences; only one count was recorded for about 20% of them. The ten largest clones capture approximately 3.8% of the sample.

This specimen was PBMCs from the stem cell graft donor, taken from the stem cell graft. The origin of this receptor is a human donor who donated a stem cell graft to a child with acute myeloid leukemia. The sequence joins TRBV20-1 to TRBJ2-1; TRBD2 matches 14 bases in the middle. The DNA sequence is TGCAGTGCGAGACTAGCGGGAGGGCCCCAGTTCTTC. This codes for CSARLAGGPQFF.